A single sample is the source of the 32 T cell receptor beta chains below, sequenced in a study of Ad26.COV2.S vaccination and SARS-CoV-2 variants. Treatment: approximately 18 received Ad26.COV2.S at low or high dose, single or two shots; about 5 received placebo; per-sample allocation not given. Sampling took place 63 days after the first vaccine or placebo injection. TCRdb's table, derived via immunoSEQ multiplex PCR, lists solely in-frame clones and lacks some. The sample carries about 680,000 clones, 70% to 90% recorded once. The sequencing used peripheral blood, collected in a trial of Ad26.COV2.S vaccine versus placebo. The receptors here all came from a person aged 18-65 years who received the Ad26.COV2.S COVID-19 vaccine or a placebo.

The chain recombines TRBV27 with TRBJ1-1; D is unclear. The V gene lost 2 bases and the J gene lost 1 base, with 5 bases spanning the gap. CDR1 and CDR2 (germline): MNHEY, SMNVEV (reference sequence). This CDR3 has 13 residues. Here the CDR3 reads CASSLERNTEAFF. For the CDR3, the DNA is TGTGCCAGCAGTTTAGAGAGGAACACTGAAGCTTTCTTT.

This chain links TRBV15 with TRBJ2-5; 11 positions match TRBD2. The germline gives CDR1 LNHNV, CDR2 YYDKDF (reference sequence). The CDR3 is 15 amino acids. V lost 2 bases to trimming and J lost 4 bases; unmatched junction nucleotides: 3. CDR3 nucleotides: TGTGCCACCAGCAGAATCCTAGCGGGAGGAGAGACCCAGTACTTC. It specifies CATSRILAGGETQYF.

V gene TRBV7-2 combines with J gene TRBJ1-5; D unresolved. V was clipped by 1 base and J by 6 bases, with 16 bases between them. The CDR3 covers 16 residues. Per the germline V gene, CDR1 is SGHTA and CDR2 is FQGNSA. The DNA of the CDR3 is TGTGCCAGCAGCTTAGGGTCGTCGGGAATGGGTCAGCCCCAGCATTTT. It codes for CASSLGSSGMGQPQHF.

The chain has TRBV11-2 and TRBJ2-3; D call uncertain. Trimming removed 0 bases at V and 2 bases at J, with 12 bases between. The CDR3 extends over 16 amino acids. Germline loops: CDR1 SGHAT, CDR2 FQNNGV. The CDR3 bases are TGTGCCAGCAGCTTAGATGAGTCGCCCTACACAGATACGCAGTATTTT. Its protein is CASSLDESPYTDTQYF.

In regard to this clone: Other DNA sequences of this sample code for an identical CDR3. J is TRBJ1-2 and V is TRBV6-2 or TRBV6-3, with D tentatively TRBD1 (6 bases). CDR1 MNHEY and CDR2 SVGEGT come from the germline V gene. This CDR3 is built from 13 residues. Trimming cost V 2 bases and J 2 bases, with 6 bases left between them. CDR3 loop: CASSYDRNYGYTF. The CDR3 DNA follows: TGTGCCAGCAGTTACGACAGGAACTATGGCTACACCTTC.

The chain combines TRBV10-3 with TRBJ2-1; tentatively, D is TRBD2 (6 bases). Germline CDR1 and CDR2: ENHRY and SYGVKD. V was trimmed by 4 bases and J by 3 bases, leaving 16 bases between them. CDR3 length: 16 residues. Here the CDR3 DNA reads TGTGCCATCAGTGGAAGCGCGGGAACGGGCTACAATGAGCAGTTCTTC. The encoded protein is CAISGSAGTGYNEQFF.

The CDR3: CASSLVAEAFF. The CDR3 DNA sequence: TGTGCCAGCAGCTTAGTTGCTGAAGCTTTCTTT. This chain connects TRBV7-9 to TRBJ1-1; D not resolved. The CDR3 runs to 11 residues. Germline CDR1 is SEHNR and CDR2 is FQNEAQ (reference sequence). With 1 base removed from V and 6 bases from J, the gap between germline ends came to 3 bases.

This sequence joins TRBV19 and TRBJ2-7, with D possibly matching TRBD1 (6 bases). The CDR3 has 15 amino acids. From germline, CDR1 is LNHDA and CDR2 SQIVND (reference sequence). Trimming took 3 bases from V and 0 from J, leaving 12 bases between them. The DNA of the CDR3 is TGTGCCAGTAGTATCACAGGGCCCCTCTCCTACGAGCAGTACTTC. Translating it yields CASSITGPLSYEQYF.

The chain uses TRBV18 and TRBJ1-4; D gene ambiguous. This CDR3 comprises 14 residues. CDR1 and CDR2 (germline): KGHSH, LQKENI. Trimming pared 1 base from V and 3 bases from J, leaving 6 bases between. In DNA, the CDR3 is TGTGCCAGCTCACCACAGGGCTCTAATGAAAAACTGTTTTTT. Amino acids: CASSPQGSNEKLFF.

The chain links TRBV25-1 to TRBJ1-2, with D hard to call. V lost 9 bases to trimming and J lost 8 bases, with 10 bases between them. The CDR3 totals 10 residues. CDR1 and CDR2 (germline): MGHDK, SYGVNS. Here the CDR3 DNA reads TGTGCCAGTTCTACCCACGGCTACACCTTC. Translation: CASSTHGYTF.

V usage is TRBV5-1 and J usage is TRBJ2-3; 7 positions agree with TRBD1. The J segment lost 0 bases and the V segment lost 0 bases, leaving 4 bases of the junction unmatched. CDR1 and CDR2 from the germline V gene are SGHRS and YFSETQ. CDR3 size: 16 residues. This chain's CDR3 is CASSLGDRASTDTQYF. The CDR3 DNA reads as TGCGCCAGCAGCTTGGGCGACAGGGCTAGCACAGATACGCAGTATTTT.

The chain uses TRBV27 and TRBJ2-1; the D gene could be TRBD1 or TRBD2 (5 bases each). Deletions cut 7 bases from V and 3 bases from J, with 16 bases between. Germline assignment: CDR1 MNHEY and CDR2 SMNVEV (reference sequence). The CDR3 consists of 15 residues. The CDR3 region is CASIPGPPSYNEQFF. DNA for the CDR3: TGTGCCAGCATCCCGGGACCCCCCAGCTACAATGAGCAGTTCTTC.

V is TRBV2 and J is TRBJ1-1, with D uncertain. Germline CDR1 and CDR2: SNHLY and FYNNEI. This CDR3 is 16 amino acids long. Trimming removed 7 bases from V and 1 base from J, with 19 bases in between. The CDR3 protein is CASTGGEGMGNTEAFF. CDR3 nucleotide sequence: TGTGCCAGCACAGGCGGGGAAGGCATGGGGAACACTGAAGCTTTCTTT.

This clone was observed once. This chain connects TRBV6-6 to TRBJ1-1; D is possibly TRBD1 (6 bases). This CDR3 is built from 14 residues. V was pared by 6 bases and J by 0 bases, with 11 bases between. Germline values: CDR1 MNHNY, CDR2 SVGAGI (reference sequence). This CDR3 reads CASSLQGVNTEAFF. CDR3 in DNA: TGTGCCAGCAGCTTACAGGGTGTGAACACTGAAGCTTTCTTT.

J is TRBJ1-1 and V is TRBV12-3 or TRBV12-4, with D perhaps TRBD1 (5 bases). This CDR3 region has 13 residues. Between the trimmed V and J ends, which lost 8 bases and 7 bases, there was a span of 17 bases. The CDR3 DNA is TGTGCCAGCGGACGTTGGGGGAGAAGTGAAGCTTTCTTT. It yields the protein CASGRWGRSEAFF.

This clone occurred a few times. Here the CDR3 reads CASSYRGGPNYGYTF. CDR3 coding DNA: TGTGCCAGCAGTTATCGAGGGGGCCCTAACTATGGCTACACCTTC. The J gene is TRBJ1-2, the V gene TRBV6-5; TRBD1 aligns across 7 bases. There are 15 residues in the CDR3. Germline CDR1 and CDR2: MNHEY and SVGAGI. Germline trimming cut 3 bases from V and 0 bases from J; bases unmatched to any gene: 4.

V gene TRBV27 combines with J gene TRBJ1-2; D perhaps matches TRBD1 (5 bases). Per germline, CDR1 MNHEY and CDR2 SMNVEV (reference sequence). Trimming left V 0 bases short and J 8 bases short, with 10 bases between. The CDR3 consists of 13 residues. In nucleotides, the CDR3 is TGTGCCAGCAGTTTATCGGCGGGGGTGGGCTACACCTTC. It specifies CASSLSAGVGYTF.

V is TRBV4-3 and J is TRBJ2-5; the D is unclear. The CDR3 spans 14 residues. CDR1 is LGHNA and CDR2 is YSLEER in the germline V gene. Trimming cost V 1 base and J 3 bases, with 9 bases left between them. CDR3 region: CASSQVGLEETQYF. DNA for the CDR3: TGCGCCAGCAGCCAAGTCGGGCTAGAAGAGACCCAGTACTTC.

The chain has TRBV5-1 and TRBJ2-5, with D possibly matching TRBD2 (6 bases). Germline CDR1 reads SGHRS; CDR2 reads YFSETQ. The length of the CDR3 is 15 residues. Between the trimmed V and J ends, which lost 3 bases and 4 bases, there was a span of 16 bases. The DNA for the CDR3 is TGCGCCAGCAGCTCCGCCGGGGGAGTAGGAGAGACCCAGTACTTC. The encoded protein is CASSSAGGVGETQYF.

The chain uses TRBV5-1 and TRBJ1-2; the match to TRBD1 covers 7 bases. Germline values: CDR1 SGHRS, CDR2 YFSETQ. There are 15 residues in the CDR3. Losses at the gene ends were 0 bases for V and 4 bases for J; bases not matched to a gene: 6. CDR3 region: CASSLAEGAVYGYTF. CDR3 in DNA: TGCGCCAGCAGCTTGGCCGAGGGGGCCGTCTATGGCTACACCTTC.

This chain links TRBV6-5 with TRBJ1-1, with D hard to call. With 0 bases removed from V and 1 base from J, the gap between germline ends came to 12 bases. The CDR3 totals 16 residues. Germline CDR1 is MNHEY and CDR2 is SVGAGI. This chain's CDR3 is CASSYSAGRQNTEAFF. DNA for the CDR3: TGTGCCAGCAGTTACTCGGCTGGAAGGCAGAACACTGAAGCTTTCTTT.

The DNA for the CDR3 is TGTGCCAGCAGTCCCCTCGCGGGAGGGTCCTACAATGAGCAGTTCTTC. Amino acid sequence: CASSPLAGGSYNEQFF. The chain is built from TRBV27 and TRBJ2-1, with TRBD2 matching 9 bases. Germline assignment: CDR1 MNHEY and CDR2 SMNVEV (reference sequence). CDR3 length: 16 residues. J lost 1 base, V lost 5 bases, and 6 bases had no gene match.

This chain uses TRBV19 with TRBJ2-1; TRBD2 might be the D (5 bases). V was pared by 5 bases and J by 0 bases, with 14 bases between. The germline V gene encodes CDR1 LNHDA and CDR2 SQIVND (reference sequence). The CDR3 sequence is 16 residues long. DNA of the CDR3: TGTGCCAGTAGTGATCCGGGGTCTCGCTCCTACAATGAGCAGTTCTTC. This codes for CASSDPGSRSYNEQFF.

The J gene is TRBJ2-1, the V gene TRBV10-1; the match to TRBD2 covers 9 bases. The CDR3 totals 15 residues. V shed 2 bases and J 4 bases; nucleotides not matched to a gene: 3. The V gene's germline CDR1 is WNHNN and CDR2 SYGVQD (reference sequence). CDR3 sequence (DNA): TGCGCCAGCAGTGAGGCGGGAGGGCCTTACAATGAGCAGTTCTTC. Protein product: CASSEAGGPYNEQFF.

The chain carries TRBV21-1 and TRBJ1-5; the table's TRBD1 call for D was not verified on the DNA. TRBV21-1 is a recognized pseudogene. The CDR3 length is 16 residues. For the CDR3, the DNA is TGTGCCAGCAGCAAAGCCAGGGGGCATTGCAATCAGCCCCAGCATTTT. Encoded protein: CASSKARGHCNQPQHF.

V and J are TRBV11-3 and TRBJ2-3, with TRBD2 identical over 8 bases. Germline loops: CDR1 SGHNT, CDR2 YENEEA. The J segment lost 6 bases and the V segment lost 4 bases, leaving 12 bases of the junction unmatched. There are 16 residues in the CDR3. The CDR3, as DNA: TGTGCCAGCAGCTCCAGGACTAGCTCCACTCCGGATACGCAGTATTTT. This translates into CASSSRTSSTPDTQYF.

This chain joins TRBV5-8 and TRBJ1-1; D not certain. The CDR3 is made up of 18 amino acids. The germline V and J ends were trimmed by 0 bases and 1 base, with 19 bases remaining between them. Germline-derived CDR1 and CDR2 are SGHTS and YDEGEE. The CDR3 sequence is CASSLGKHGTLRNTEAFF. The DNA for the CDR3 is TGTGCCAGCAGCTTGGGCAAGCACGGAACACTGAGGAACACTGAAGCTTTCTTT.

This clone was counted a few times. Here the CDR3 reads CVLGTGGPCSYEQYF. The CDR3, as DNA: TGCGTCCTCGGGACAGGGGGTCCTTGCTCCTACGAGCAGTACTTC. V and J are TRBV10-1 and TRBJ2-7, with 11 nucleotides matching TRBD1. Germline V CDR1 and CDR2: WNHNN, SYGVQD (reference sequence). This CDR3 region has 15 residues.

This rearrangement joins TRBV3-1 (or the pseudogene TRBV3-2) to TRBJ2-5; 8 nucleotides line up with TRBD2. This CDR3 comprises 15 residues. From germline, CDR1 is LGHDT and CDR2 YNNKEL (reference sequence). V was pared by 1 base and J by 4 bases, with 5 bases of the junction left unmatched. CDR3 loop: CASSQVAGGGETQYF. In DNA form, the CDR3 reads TGTGCCAGCAGCCAAGTCGCGGGAGGTGGAGAGACCCAGTACTTC.

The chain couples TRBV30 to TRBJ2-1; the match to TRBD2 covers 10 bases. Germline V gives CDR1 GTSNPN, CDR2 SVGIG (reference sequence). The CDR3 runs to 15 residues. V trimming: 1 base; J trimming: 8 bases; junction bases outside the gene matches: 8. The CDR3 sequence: CAWSGGLAGVDEQFF. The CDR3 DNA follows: TGTGCCTGGAGTGGAGGTCTAGCGGGAGTTGATGAGCAGTTCTTC.

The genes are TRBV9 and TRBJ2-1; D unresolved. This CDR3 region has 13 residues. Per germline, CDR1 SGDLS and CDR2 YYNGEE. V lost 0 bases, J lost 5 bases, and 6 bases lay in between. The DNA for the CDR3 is TGTGCCAGCAGCGTAGTAGGTAACAATGAGCAGTTCTTC. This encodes CASSVVGNNEQFF.

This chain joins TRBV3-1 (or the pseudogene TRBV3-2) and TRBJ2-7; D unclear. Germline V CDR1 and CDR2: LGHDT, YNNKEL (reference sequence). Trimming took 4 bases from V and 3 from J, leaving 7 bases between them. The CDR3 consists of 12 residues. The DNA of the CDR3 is TGTGCCAGCAGCCTTTTGGACTACGAGCAGTACTTC. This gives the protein CASSLLDYEQYF.